The clone carrying this TCR beta chain was found a few times. This specimen belongs to a study of cytomegalovirus exposure and HLA in healthy donors. Primers for the PCR totalled 60 Vbeta and 13 Jbeta. This table comes from immunoSEQ multiplex PCR, and its TCRdb copy is limited to in-frame clones, with some not included. The sample lists 150,000 or so clones, 70% to 85% occurring once. Looked up from germline, CDR1 is SGHNT and CDR2 is YYREEE (reference sequence). Trimming stripped 0 bases from V and 0 bases from J, with 10 bases between. The CDR3 covers 17 residues. The TCR originated in a man aged 30-40 years in good health and CMV-seropositive. This sequence joins TRBV5-4 and TRBJ2-6; weak D call: TRBD1 (6 bases). The specimen sequenced was PBMCs. The CDR3 region has the DNA TGTGCCAGCAGCTTGGTGGACAGCGCCTCTGGGGCCAACGTCCTGACTTTC. Translation gives CASSLVDSASGANVLTF.